One sample yielded the 8 T cell receptor beta chains listed below, sequenced in a study of blood T cell repertoires in COVID-19. TCRdb's table, derived via immunoSEQ multiplex PCR, lists solely in-frame clones and lacks some. The table shows roughly 120,000 clones, with roughly 84% occurring only once. The material sequenced was peripheral blood. The receptors come from an elderly woman with active or convalescent COVID-19.

The chain joins TRBV9 to TRBJ2-5; perhaps TRBD1 as D (5 bases). Germline assignment: CDR1 SGDLS and CDR2 YYNGEE. V was shortened by 2 bases and J by 2 bases, with 16 bases between the two germline ends. This CDR3 has 16 amino acids. CDR3 bases: TGTGCCAGCAGCGTCCAGGGTGGGCGTCGGCAAGAGACCCAGTACTTC. Amino acid sequence: CASSVQGGRRQETQYF.

This clone is labeled medium-sized. CDR3 loop: CASSVGGDTQYF. In nucleotides, the CDR3 is TGTGCCAGCAGCGTAGGAGGGGATACGCAGTATTTT. This sequence joins TRBV9 and TRBJ2-3, with D tentatively TRBD2 (5 bases). Germline V gene lookup returns CDR1 SGDLS and CDR2 YYNGEE. The V gene lost 0 bases and the J gene lost 6 bases, with 5 bases spanning the gap. This CDR3 is 12 amino acids long. The full variable domain, completed using reference TRBV9 and TRBJ2-3, is DSGVTQTPKHLITATGQRVTLRCSPRSGDLSVYWYQQSLDQGLQFLIQYYNGEERAKGNILERFSAQQFPDLHSELNLSSLELGDSALYFCASSVGGDTQYFGPGTRLTVL.

The V and J genes are TRBV18 and TRBJ2-7; 8 bases line up with TRBD1. Germline-derived CDR1 and CDR2 are KGHSH and LQKENI. Trimming cost V 4 bases and J 2 bases; bases outside gene matches: 7. This CDR3 comprises 15 residues. The CDR3 region has the DNA TGTGCCAGCTCACGCTGGCAGGGGGCGACCTACGAGCAGTACTTC. It specifies CASSRWQGATYEQYF. Complete variable domain (other parts from reference TRBV18 and TRBJ2-7): NAGVMQNPRHLVRRRGQEARLRCSPMKGHSHVYWYRQLPEEGLKFMVYLQKENIIDESGMPKERFSAEFPKEGPSILRIQQVVRGDSAAYFCASSRWQGATYEQYFGPGTRLTVT.

J is TRBJ2-5 and V is TRBV6-6, with 8 bases aligning to TRBD2. V dropped 7 bases and J dropped 5; count of bases not matched to a gene: 9. From germline, CDR1 is MNHNY and CDR2 SVGAGI (reference sequence). This CDR3 spans 14 amino acids. The CDR3 sequence is CASTGSGGPETQYF. The CDR3 DNA reads as TGTGCCAGCACAGGGTCGGGAGGGCCGGAGACCCAGTACTTC.

The chain has TRBV30 and TRBJ1-3, with D maybe TRBD1 (5 bases). CDR1 is GTSNPN and CDR2 is SVGIG in the germline V gene (reference sequence). With 2 bases removed from V and 4 bases from J, the gap between germline ends came to 18 bases. The CDR3 loop spans 16 amino acids. CDR3 loop: CAWSLPGSRVGNTIYF. CDR3 coding DNA: TGTGCCTGGAGTCTACCAGGGTCCCGAGTGGGAAACACCATATATTTT.

This clone was seen a few times. V is TRBV19 and J is TRBJ2-7, with 12 nucleotides matching TRBD2. This CDR3 contains 13 residues. Germline V gives CDR1 LNHDA, CDR2 SQIVND (reference sequence). V was clipped by 9 bases and J by 2 bases; unmatched bases: 2. This CDR3 is CASRTSGTYEQYF. The CDR3 nucleotides read TGTGCCAGCCGGACTAGCGGGACCTACGAGCAGTACTTC.

The V call is TRBV27, the J call TRBJ2-5; 7 nucleotides align to TRBD2. The CDR3 spans 19 residues. The V segment lost 5 bases and the J segment 4 bases; nucleotides outside the gene matches: 22. Per germline, CDR1 MNHEY and CDR2 SMNVEV (reference sequence). This CDR3 is CASSLSSRNLQRERETQYF. In nucleotides, the CDR3 is TGTGCCAGCAGTCTCTCGTCTCGTAACCTTCAGCGGGAAAGAGAGACCCAGTACTTC.

This chain connects TRBV5-4 to TRBJ2-1; 7 bases line up with TRBD2. V was clipped by 3 bases and J by 0 bases; unmatched bases: 9. Germline assignment: CDR1 SGHNT and CDR2 YYREEE (reference sequence). The CDR3 is made up of 17 amino acids. CDR3 protein: CASSSDLRGSSYNEQFF. The CDR3 DNA reads TGTGCCAGCAGCTCTGATCTTCGCGGGAGCTCCTACAATGAGCAGTTCTTC.